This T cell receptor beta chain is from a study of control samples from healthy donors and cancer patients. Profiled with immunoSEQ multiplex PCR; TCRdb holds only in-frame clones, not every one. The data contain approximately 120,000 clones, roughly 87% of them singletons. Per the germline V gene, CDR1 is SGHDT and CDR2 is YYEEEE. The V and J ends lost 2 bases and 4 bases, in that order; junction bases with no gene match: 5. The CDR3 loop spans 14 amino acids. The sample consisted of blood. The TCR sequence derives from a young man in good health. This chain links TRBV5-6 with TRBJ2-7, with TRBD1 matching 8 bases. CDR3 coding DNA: TGTGCCAGCAGCTTACCGGGACAGGAGTACGAGCAGTACTTC. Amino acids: CASSLPGQEYEQYF.